Listed below are T cell receptor beta chains from one sample, sequenced in a study of CD8 T cells in Susac syndrome. From the immunoSEQ multiplex PCR reads, TCRdb called clonotypes with MiXCR, one entry per CDR3 protein. The table has roughly 140,000 distinct CDR3 sequences, approximately 96% seen once. The sample was CD8+ T cells from PBMCs. The origin of the receptors is a human donor with multiple sclerosis. The CDR3 runs from the conserved cysteine through the conserved F or W. D genes are given only for firm matches. Some rows have no size entry. The others give once, few or many, or a class for an expanded clone.

>NA|NA|TRBJ2-6|TRBV30
TGTGCCTGGAGTGGGGAGCCCTCTGGGGCCAACGTCCTGACTTTC
CAWSGEPSGANVLTF
>TRBD1|NA|TRBJ2-7|TRBV7-9
TGTGCCAGCAGCCCAAGCAGGGGGCCCTTCGAGCAGTACTTC
CASSPSRGPFEQYF
>TRBD2|NA|TRBJ2-3|TRBV7-9
TGTGCCAGCAGCAACGGAGCGGGGGGGTCCACAGATACGCAGTATTTT
CASSNGAGGSTDTQYF
>NA|NA|TRBJ1-6|TRBV20-1
TGCAGTGCTAGGGGTAGGGCCATACGGAATTCACCCCTCCACTTT
CSARGRAIRNSPLHF
>NA|NA|TRBJ2-1|TRBV19
TGTGCCAGTAAGTCAAGCAACATCCACAATGAGCAGTTCTTC
CASKSSNIHNEQFF
>NA|NA|TRBJ2-1|TRBV20-1
TGCAGTGCTAGAGATGGAGGCTGGGCCCGCAATGAGCAGTTCTTC
CSARDGGWARNEQFF
>TRBD2|NA|TRBJ2-2|TRBV30
TGTGCCTGGAGTGTACCCCAAGGGAGCGGGGGCCCGCCGAACACCGGGGAGCTGTTTTTT
CAWSVPQGSGGPPNTGELFF
>NA|NA|TRBJ1-1|TRBV14
TGTGCCAGCAGCCAAGGTGGTTCTGAAGCTTTCTTT
CASSQGGSEAFF
>NA|NA|TRBJ2-3|TRBV15
TGTGCCACCGGTGGGTCCCGTACAGATACGCAGTATTTT
CATGGSRTDTQYF
>NA|once|TRBJ1-5|TRBV5-6
TGTGCCAGCAGCTTGAAGAATCAGCCCCAGCATTTT
CASSLKNQPQHF
>TRBD1|NA|TRBJ2-7|TRBV2
TGTGCCAGCGGACAGGCCAGCTCCTACGAGCAGTACTTC
CASGQASSYEQYF
>TRBD1|NA|TRBJ2-3|TRBV28
TGTGCCAGCAGTTTAAGGGGACAGCACACAGATACGCAGTATTTT
CASSLRGQHTDTQYF
>TRBD1|NA|TRBJ2-7|TRBV9
TGTGCCAGCAGCGTGACAGGGGGCGAGCAGTACTTC
CASSVTGGEQYF
>NA|once|TRBJ2-2|TRBV30
TGTGCCTGGAGTGAGTCTTTAGACACCGGGGAGCTGTTTTTT
CAWSESLDTGELFF
>NA|NA|TRBJ1-1|TRBV9
TGTGCCAGCAGCGGATGGGAGGGGAACACTGAAGCTTTCTTT
CASSGWEGNTEAFF
>TRBD1|NA|TRBJ2-7|TRBV29-1
TGCAGCGTTGTGCTCCGGGACAGCTCCTACGAGCAGTACTTC
CSVVLRDSSYEQYF
>TRBD2|NA|TRBJ2-1|TRBV3-1
TGTGCCAGCAGCTCTGATGGTAGCGGGGGGCCGTTTACAAATGAGCAGTTCTTC
CASSSDGSGGPFTNEQFF
>NA|NA|TRBJ1-5|TRBV5-6
TGTGCCAGCAGCGAGCTAGGAGAGCCCCAGCATTTT
CASSELGEPQHF
>TRBD2|once|TRBJ2-3|TRBV19
TGTGCCAGTAGTCCCACCTTAGCGGGAACTCTTACAGATACGCAGTATTTT
CASSPTLAGTLTDTQYF
>NA|once|TRBJ2-7|TRBV19
TGTGCCAGTAGTATGACAGGAGGAACCTACGAGCAGTACTTC
CASSMTGGTYEQYF
>NA|NA|TRBJ1-2|TRBV20-1
TGCAGTGCCCCCCAGAACAGGGCCAACTATGGCTACACCTTC
CSAPQNRANYGYTF
>TRBD2|NA|TRBJ2-3|TRBV30
TGTGCCTGGAATCTAGCGGGGCGCACAGATACGCAGTATTTT
CAWNLAGRTDTQYF
>NA|once|TRBJ1-5|TRBV7-9
TGTGCCAGCAGTTCTGGGACTAGGACCTTCGTGTCCCATCAGCCCCAGCATTTT
CASSSGTRTFVSHQPQHF
>NA|NA|TRBJ1-5|TRBV2
TGTGCCAGCAGTGATTGGGGGGGTAGCAATCAGCCCCAGCATTTT
CASSDWGGSNQPQHF
>TRBD1|NA|TRBJ2-7|TRBV15
TGTGCCACCAGCAGAGATCGCACAGGGGTTTACGAGCAGTACTTC
CATSRDRTGVYEQYF
>TRBD1|NA|TRBJ2-1|TRBV9
TGTGCCAGCAGCGTTCGGGACAGGTACAATGAGCAGTTCTTC
CASSVRDRYNEQFF
>TRBD1|NA|TRBJ2-2|TRBV6-5
TGTGCCAGCAGTTACTCGACAGGGGAAGTCACCGGGGAGCTGTTTTTT
CASSYSTGEVTGELFF
>TRBD2|NA|TRBJ2-7|TRBV3-1
TGTGCCAGCAGCCAAGGGACTAGCGGAGCCTACGAGCAGTACTTC
CASSQGTSGAYEQYF
>NA|NA|TRBJ2-7|TRBV19
TGTGCCAGTAGTATCAACCCAACCTACGAGCAGTACTTC
CASSINPTYEQYF
>NA|NA|TRBJ2-4|TRBV29-1
TGCAGCGTTAAAACAGGGTGGGAGAAGTATTCGCCCAAAAACATTCAGTACTTC
CSVKTGWEKYSPKNIQYF
>NA|NA|TRBJ1-2|TRBV19
TGTGCCAGAGCGGGCCAAATCTATGGCTACACCTTC
CARAGQIYGYTF
>NA|NA|TRBJ2-5|TRBV27
TGTGCCAGCAGTACGACATCGCGGAGAATCCAAGAGACCCAGTACTTC
CASSTTSRRIQETQYF
>NA|NA|TRBJ1-5|TRBV7-9
TGTGCCAGCAGCCCTCATGGGGAAGATCAGCCCCAGCATTTT
CASSPHGEDQPQHF
>NA|NA|TRBJ2-1|TRBV20-1
TGCAGTGGAGGGGGTAACTACAATGAGCAGTTCTTC
CSGGGNYNEQFF
>TRBD1|once|TRBJ1-5|TRBV7-9
TGTGCCAGCAGCTTGGGGACAGGGGGCGGCAATCAGCCCCAGCATTTT
CASSLGTGGGNQPQHF
>NA|NA|TRBJ2-3|TRBV7-9
TGTGCCAGCACCCTGGGCGACACAGATACGCAGTATTTT
CASTLGDTDTQYF
>NA|once|TRBJ2-7|TRBV5-1
TGCGCCAGCAGCTTGATCCTTACCCCCTACGAGCAGTACTTC
CASSLILTPYEQYF
>TRBD1|once|TRBJ1-2|TRBV30
TGTGCCTGGAGTGTAACAGGGGGCTATGGCTACACCTTC
CAWSVTGGYGYTF
>NA|NA|TRBJ2-7|TRBV7-6
TGTGCCAGCAGCATAAGGGACCCCGAGCAGTACTTC
CASSIRDPEQYF
>NA|NA|TRBJ2-3|TRBV9
TGTGCCAGCAGCGTAGGCGGGGACCGTGATACGCAGTATTTT
CASSVGGDRDTQYF
>NA|NA|TRBJ1-2|TRBV12-3/TRBV12-4
TGTGCCAGCATCCTTTGGGAAAGCGGGTATGGCTACACCTTC
CASILWESGYGYTF
>NA|NA|TRBJ1-5|TRBV2
TGTGCCAGCAGGGGCGGACAGATCCACAATCAGCCCCAGCATTTT
CASRGGQIHNQPQHF
>NA|NA|TRBJ2-7|TRBV20-1
TGCAGTGCTATGCCTGACTATCGCTACGAGCAGTACTTC
CSAMPDYRYEQYF
>NA|NA|TRBJ1-1|TRBV30
TGTGCCTGGAGTGGGGCATGGAACACTGAAGCTTTCTTT
CAWSGAWNTEAFF
>NA|once|TRBJ2-5|TRBV4-1
TGCGCCAGCTCCAGAGGACCCTCTCGGGAGACCCAGTACTTC
CASSRGPSRETQYF
>TRBD1|once|TRBJ1-1|TRBV7-8
TGTGCCAGCAGCTTAAACAGGGGGAACACTGAAGCTTTCTTT
CASSLNRGNTEAFF
>NA|NA|TRBJ2-3|TRBV27
TGTGCCAGCAGTTTTGTAGCGGCGAGCACAGATACGCAGTATTTT
CASSFVAASTDTQYF